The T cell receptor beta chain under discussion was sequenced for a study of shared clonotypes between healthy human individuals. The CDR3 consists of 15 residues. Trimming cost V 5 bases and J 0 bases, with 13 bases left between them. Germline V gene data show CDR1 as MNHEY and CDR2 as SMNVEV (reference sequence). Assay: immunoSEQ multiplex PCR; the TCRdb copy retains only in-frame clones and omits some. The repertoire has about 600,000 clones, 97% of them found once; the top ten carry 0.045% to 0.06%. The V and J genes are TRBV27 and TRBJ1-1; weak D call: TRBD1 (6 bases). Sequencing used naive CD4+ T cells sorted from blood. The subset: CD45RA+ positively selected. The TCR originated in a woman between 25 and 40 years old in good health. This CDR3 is CASSPYGGLNTEAFF. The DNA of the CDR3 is TGTGCCAGCAGTCCCTATGGGGGGCTGAACACTGAAGCTTTCTTT.